The T cell receptor (beta chain) under discussion was sequenced for a study of somatic mutations in cytotoxic T cells in rheumatoid arthritis. The study's findings and limits: Levels of CD8+ T-cell clonality in rheumatoid arthritis patients were statistically indistinguishable from those seen in age-matched healthy controls, with no significant difference. More than 20% of CD8+ cells belonged to the largest clone in about an eighth of the roughly 65 patients.

Germline CDR1 and CDR2: SGDLS and YYNGEE. The CDR3 extends over 12 amino acids. In the original processing: Published virus-specific TCRB sequences were rarely matched by patient CD8+ clones larger than 1%. Measured with immunoSEQ multiplex PCR; TCRdb has only the in-frame clones, and not every one. From that table come the V and J calls and clone size; the DNA was used to work out D and trimming. The table includes several hundred clones, approximately 88% detected once. With regard to this clone: As yet, its antigen is unknown. The junction differs from germline at one of its ends, possibly a read error.

This sequence originates from a woman in her 70s with rheumatoid arthritis. The rearrangement links TRBV9 to TRBJ1-2, with a tentative D call TRBD1 (6 bases). Sequenced sample: CD8+ T cells sorted from blood. CDR3 sequence (DNA): TGTGCCAGCAGCAACTTATACAGGGCGATGGTCTTC. Translating it yields CASSNLYRAMVF. Looking up the rest from reference TRBV9 and TRBJ1-2 gives the full variable domain: DSGVTQTPKHLITATGQRVTLRCSPRSGDLSVYWYQQSLDQGLQFLIQYYNGEERAKGNILERFSAQQFPDLHSELNLSSLELGDSALYFCASSNLYRAMVFGSGTRLTVV.